One and the same sample provided the 8 T cell receptor beta chains below, sequenced in a study of CD8 T cells in Susac syndrome. It was with random hexamers that 0.5 to 1 ug RNA was reverse transcribed. Each CDR3 protein gets one entry after TCRdb re-called the immunoSEQ multiplex PCR reads with MiXCR. The data contain a few hundred thousand distinct CDR3 sequences, around nine tenths of them singletons. The sample comprised CD8+ T cells from PBMCs. These TCRs come from a human donor with multiple sclerosis.

A single count supports this clonotype. This sequence joins TRBV7-2 and TRBJ1-3, with TRBD1 as a possible D gene (5 bases). The CDR3 is made up of 11 amino acids. Germline V gives CDR1 SGHTA, CDR2 FQGNSA. Trimming took 5 bases from V and 9 from J, leaving 8 bases between them. CDR3 region: CASSEGSTIYF. The CDR3 DNA reads as TGTGCCAGCAGCGAGGGGAGCACCATATATTTT.

The rearrangement links TRBV6-2 or TRBV6-3 to TRBJ2-7; TRBD2 agrees at 7 bases. The CDR3 loop spans 15 amino acids. The V gene's germline CDR1 is MNHEY and CDR2 SVGEGT. The J segment lost 7 bases and the V segment lost 2 bases, leaving 11 bases of the junction unmatched. CDR3 nucleotides: TGTGCCAGCAGTTACCCCCCTAGCGGACTTGAAGAGCAGTACTTC. Its translation is CASSYPPSGLEEQYF.

The chain employs TRBV7-8 and TRBJ2-1; the D gene is possibly TRBD2 (6 bases). The CDR3 runs to 12 residues. Germline V gene data show CDR1 as SGHVS and CDR2 as FQNEAQ. Trimming removed 2 bases at V and 9 bases at J, with 8 bases between. The CDR3 DNA is TGTGCCAGCAGCTTATCTAGCGTTGAGCAGTTCTTC. This encodes CASSLSSVEQFF.

In this sample, this clonotype turned up a few times. The chain recombines TRBV7-2 with TRBJ2-1; 12 nucleotides line up with TRBD2. Germline values: CDR1 SGHTA, CDR2 FQGNSA. Trimming removed 5 bases from V and 0 bases from J; junction bases left unmatched: 11. The CDR3 is 19 amino acids. The chain's CDR3 is CASSQILAGGLSSYNEQFF. Here the CDR3 DNA reads TGTGCCAGCAGCCAAATACTAGCGGGAGGTCTAAGCTCCTACAATGAGCAGTTCTTC.

This rearrangement joins TRBV23-1 to TRBJ2-7; weak D call: TRBD1 (6 bases). TRBV23-1 is given ORF status, its function remaining uncertain. V was shortened by 2 bases and J by 0 bases, with 17 bases between the two germline ends. The CDR3 has 17 amino acids. CDR3 sequence: CASSQKDPRQASYEQYF. The CDR3 DNA reads as TGCGCCAGCAGTCAAAAGGATCCAAGACAGGCCTCCTACGAGCAGTACTTC.

J is TRBJ2-7 and V is TRBV20-1, with D possibly being TRBD1 or TRBD2 (5 bases each). The CDR3 totals 15 residues. Germline CDR1 is DFQATT and CDR2 is SNEGSKA (reference sequence). Trimming pared 6 bases from V and 7 bases from J, leaving 25 bases between. CDR3 protein: CSAKSSRDLVWEQYF. Here the CDR3 DNA reads TGCAGTGCCAAAAGTTCCCGGGACCTCGTTTGGGAGCAGTACTTC.

In this sample, this clonotype turned up once. The genes are TRBV27 and TRBJ1-5, with D perhaps matching TRBD1 (6 bases). The germline V gene encodes CDR1 MNHEY and CDR2 SMNVEV (reference sequence). V dropped 4 bases and J dropped 7 bases, with 14 bases sitting between them. The CDR3 contains 14 residues. In nucleotides, the CDR3 is TGTGCCAGCAGTTCTACAGGGTCTTGGCAGCCCCAGCATTTT. Translation gives CASSSTGSWQPQHF.

This chain connects TRBV9 to TRBJ2-4; D may be TRBD1 (6 bases). The V gene's germline CDR1 is SGDLS and CDR2 YYNGEE. V was pared by 0 bases and J by 1 base, with 8 bases between. The CDR3 is 15 amino acids. CDR3 amino acids: CASSVVQGAKNIQYF. The CDR3 nucleotides are TGTGCCAGCAGCGTAGTTCAGGGGGCCAAAAACATTCAGTACTTC.